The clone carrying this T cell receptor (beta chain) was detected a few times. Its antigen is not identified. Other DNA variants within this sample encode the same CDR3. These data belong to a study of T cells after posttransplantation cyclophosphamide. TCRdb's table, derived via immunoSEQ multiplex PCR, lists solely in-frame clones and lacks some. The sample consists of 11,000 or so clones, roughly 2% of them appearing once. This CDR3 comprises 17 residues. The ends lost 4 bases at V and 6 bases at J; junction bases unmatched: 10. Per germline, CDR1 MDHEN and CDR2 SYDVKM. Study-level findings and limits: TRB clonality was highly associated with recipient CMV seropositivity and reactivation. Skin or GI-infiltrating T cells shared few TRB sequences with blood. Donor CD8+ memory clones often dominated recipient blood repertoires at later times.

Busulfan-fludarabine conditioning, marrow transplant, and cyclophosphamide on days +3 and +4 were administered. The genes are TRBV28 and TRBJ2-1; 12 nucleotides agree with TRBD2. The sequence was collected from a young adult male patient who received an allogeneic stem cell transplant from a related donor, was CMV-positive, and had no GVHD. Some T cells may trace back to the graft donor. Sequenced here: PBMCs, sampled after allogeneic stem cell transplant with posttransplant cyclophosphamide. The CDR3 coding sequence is TGTGCCAGCAGTTCTAGGCTAGCGGGAGGGCCTGTCAATGAGCAGTTCTTC. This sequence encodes CASSSRLAGGPVNEQFF.